This TCR beta chain was captured in a study of T cell clonotyping in hematopoietic cell transplantation (dated by TCRdb to 2020 to 2022). Background for the entire study: Recipient samples taken before transplant were collected after cytoreduction. In the study, fewer than 150 blood samples were gathered from 35 consecutive transplant recipients and their related donors. Recruitment of patients was conducted between 2015 and early 2017, and follow-up was continued until late 2020 or death. On the study overall, not on this receptor specifically: Recipient TCR diversity fell after transplant, with pathologically expanded clonotypes rising progressively from day 30 to day 180. Recipient repertoires showed only a small fraction of overlap with donor repertoires, and over 95% appeared de novo at the given depth. Broader TCR repertoire diversity after transplant was predicted by Inverse Simpson Index values from donors and from recipients before transplant. The sample size was limited and the cells went unsorted, which meant the CD4 and CD8 repertoire contributions could not be told apart.

The immunoSEQ assay, a bias-controlled multiplex PCR using V- and J-specific primers, was used to amplify TCR beta CDR3 regions from genomic DNA. In a second PCR step, a proprietary barcode and Illumina adapter sequences were attached to the CDR3 amplicons. An Illumina MiSeq instrument was used to sequence the CDR3 libraries. On the authors' methods: Export and quality control were done with immunoSEQ Analyzer 3.0, while downstream analyses used R Bioconductor and Immunarch. Only productive rearrangements within the normalized downsampled data set were used in the calculation of repertoire metrics. Pathologically expanded clonotypes were defined as those larger than 5 templates in the normalized cohort. The Inverse Simpson Index served as the measure of repertoire diversity. The non-normalized data set was used for CMV-specificity analyses so that all clonotypes could be captured. TCRdb retrieved this table from immuneACCESS and kept in-frame rearrangements only. Not all clones are present; in checked studies, unresolved V genes account for under half, and no reason is known for the remainder. That table furnishes V, J and clone size, whereas the DNA furnished D and trimming. The sample contains 25,000 to 30,000 clones, 82% of them found a single time. The ten top clones hold about 1.7% of the sample.

As encoded in the germline V gene, CDR1 is MDHEN while CDR2 is SYDVKM. Taken from cysteine to phenylalanine, the CDR3 has 16 residues. Only the CDR3 portion is preserved as DNA: 48 bases, with reading frame beginning at the first base. V sheds 5 bases and J sheds 4 bases, leaving 19 bases between their ends. To note about this clone: Which antigen it targets is not known. Qualities for individual bases were not recorded, and no much larger clone is one base off.

This specimen's time point label, per the study, means: recipient sample about 28 days before transplant, after cytoreduction. Blood from recipients was drawn roughly 28 days before transplant, then again at days 30, 100 and 180 after transplant. Nuclei Lysis Solution was used to extract genomic DNA from fresh or cryopreserved unfractionated peripheral blood mononuclear cells. This chain is built from TRBV28 and TRBJ2-3; TRBD1 is perhaps the D gene, given 6 matching bases. The clonotype originates from a man aged 40-49 years with acute myeloid leukemia. Some clones in this sample may be carry-over from other donors' samples. The input for sequencing was peripheral blood mononuclear cells, taken before stem cell transplant. The DNA reads as follows: TGTGCCAGCAGTCGCGCCGAAGTGGGGGCTGCAGATACGCAGTATTTT. It translates as CASSRAEVGAADTQYF. Joined to the reference TRBV28 and TRBJ2-3 proteins, this CDR3 gives the full variable domain: DVKVTQSSRYLVKRTGEKVFLECVQDMDHENMFWYRQDPGLGLRLIYFSYDVKMKEKGDIPEGYSVSREKKERFSLILESASTNQTSMYLCASSRAEVGAADTQYFGPGTRLTVL.